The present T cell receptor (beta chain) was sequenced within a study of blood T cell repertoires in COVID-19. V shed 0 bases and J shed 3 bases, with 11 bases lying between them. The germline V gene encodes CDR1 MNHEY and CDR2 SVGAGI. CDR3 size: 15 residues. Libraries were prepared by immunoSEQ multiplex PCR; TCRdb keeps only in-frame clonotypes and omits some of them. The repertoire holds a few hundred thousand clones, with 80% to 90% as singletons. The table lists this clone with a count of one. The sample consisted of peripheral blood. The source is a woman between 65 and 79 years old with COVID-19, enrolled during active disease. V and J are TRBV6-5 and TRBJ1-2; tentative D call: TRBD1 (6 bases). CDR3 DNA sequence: TGTGCCAGCAGTTACTCGATGGGGGCGGACTATGGCTACACCTTC. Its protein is CASSYSMGADYGYTF.